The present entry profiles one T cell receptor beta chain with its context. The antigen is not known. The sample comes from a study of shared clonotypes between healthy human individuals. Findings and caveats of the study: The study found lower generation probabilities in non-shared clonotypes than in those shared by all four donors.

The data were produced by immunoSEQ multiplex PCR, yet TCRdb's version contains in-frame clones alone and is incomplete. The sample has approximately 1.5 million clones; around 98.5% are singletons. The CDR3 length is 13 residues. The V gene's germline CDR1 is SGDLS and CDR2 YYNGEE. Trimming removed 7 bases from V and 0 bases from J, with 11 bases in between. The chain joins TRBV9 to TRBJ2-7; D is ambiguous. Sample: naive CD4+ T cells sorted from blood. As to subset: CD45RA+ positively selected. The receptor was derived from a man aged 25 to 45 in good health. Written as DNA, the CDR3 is TGTGCCAGCTCGCTAGGCCCCTCCTACGAGCAGTACTTC. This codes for CASSLGPSYEQYF.